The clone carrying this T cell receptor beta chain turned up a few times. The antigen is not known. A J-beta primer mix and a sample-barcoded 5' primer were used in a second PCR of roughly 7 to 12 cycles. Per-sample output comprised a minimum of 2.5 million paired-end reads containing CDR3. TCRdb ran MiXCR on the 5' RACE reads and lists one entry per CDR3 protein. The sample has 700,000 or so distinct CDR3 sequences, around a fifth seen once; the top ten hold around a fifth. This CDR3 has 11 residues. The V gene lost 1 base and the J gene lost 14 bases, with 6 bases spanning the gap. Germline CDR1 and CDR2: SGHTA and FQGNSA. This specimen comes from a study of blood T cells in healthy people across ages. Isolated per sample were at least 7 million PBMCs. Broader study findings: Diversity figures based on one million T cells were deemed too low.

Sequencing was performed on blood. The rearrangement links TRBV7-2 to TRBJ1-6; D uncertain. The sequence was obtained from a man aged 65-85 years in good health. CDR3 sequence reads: CASSLVGSLHF. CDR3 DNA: TGTGCCAGCAGCTTAGTGGGATCCCTCCACTTT. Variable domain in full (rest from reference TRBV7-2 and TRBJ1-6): GAGVSQSPSNKVTEKGKDVELRCDPISGHTALYWYRQSLGQGLEFLIYFQGNSAPDKSGLPSDRFSAERTGGSVSTLTIQRTQQEDSAVYLCASSLVGSLHFGNGTRLTVT.